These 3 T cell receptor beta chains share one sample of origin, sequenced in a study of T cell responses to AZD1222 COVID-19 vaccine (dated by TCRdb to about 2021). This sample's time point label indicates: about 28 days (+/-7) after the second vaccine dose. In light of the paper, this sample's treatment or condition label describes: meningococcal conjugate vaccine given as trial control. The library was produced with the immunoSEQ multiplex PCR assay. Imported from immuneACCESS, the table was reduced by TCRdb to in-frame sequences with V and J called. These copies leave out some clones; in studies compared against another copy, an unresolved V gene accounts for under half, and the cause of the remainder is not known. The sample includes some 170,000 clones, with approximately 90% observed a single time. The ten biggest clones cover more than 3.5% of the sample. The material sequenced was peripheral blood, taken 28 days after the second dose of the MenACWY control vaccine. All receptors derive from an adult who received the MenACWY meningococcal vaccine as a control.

The CDR3 sequence is CASSLGAGRPYNEQFF. Written as DNA, the CDR3 is TGTGCCAGCAGCTTGGGGGCGGGCCGACCCTACAATGAGCAGTTCTTC. V and J are TRBV7-9 and TRBJ2-1; TRBD1 might be the D (6 bases). The CDR3 totals 16 residues. The germline V gene has CDR1 SEHNR and CDR2 FQNEAQ (reference sequence). V lost 3 bases and J 2 bases, leaving 14 bases between the germline ends.

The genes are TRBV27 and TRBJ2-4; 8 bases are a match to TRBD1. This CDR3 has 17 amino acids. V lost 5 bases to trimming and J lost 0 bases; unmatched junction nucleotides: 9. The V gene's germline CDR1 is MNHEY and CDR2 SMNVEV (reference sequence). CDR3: CASSKGTGVLAKNIQYF. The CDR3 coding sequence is TGTGCCAGCAGTAAGGGGACAGGAGTGTTAGCCAAAAACATTCAGTACTTC.

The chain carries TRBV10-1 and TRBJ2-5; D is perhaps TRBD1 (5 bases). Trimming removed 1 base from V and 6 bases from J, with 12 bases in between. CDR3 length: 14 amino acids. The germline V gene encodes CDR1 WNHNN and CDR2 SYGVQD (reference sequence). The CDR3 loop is CASSEFGQAKTQYF. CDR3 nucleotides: TGCGCCAGCAGTGAGTTTGGACAAGCCAAGACCCAGTACTTC.